One and the same sample provided the 18 T cell receptor beta chains below, sequenced in a study of blood T cell repertoires in COVID-19. Assay used: immunoSEQ multiplex PCR; TCRdb lists only in-frame clones, some missing. The profile covers roughly 500,000 clones, with approximately 92% appearing a single time and around 0.95% taken by the ten largest. The sample was peripheral blood. These receptor sequences come from a man aged 18 to 30 with COVID-19, enrolled during active disease.

The V gene is TRBV25-1, the J gene TRBJ1-6, with D unclear. There are 14 residues in the CDR3. In germline, CDR1 is MGHDK, CDR2 SYGVNS. Between the trimmed V and J ends, which lost 3 bases and 3 bases, there was a span of 6 bases. The CDR3 DNA follows: TGTGCCAGCAGTGATAACAGCTATAATTCACCCCTCCACTTT. This gives the protein CASSDNSYNSPLHF.

This chain links TRBV7-6 with TRBJ2-7; 9 bases line up with TRBD1. In germline, CDR1 is SGHVS, CDR2 FNYEAQ. CDR3 length: 15 residues. Trimming at V came to 5 bases and at J to 1 base, leaving 6 bases not matched to a gene. The CDR3 DNA follows: TGTGCCAGCAGCCAACAGGGGGCTAGGTCCTACGAGCAGTACTTC. Its translation: CASSQQGARSYEQYF.

This sequence joins TRBV5-1 and TRBJ1-5; D perhaps matches TRBD1 (5 bases). The CDR3 is 15 amino acids. CDR1 SGHRS and CDR2 YFSETQ come from the germline V gene. V lost 4 bases, J lost 0 bases, and 11 bases lay in between. The CDR3 bases are TGCGCCAGCAGCATAAATACAGGTAGCAATCAGCCCCAGCATTTT. The encoded protein is CASSINTGSNQPQHF.

The V gene is TRBV27, the J gene TRBJ2-7; D ambiguous. The CDR3 contains 13 residues. V was shortened by 3 bases and J by 2 bases, with 8 bases between the two germline ends. Germline loops: CDR1 MNHEY, CDR2 SMNVEV (reference sequence). CDR3 nucleotide sequence: TGTGCCAGCAGTTTGGCACCCCCCTACGAGCAGTACTTC. Protein: CASSLAPPYEQYF.

This clone came up once. V is TRBV5-1 and J is TRBJ2-5, with no clear D. The V and J ends lost 1 base and 5 bases respectively, with 12 bases between them. This CDR3 is 14 amino acids long. Germline V CDR1 and CDR2: SGHRS, YFSETQ. The DNA for the CDR3 is TGCGCCAGCAGCTTGAGTGGCCAGAGGGAGACCCAGTACTTC. This translates into CASSLSGQRETQYF. Looking up the rest from reference TRBV5-1 and TRBJ2-5 gives the full variable domain: KAGVTQTPRYLIKTRGQQVTLSCSPISGHRSVSWYQQTPGQGLQFLFEYFSETQRNKGNFPGRFSGRQFSNSRSEMNVSTLELGDSALYLCASSLSGQRETQYFGPGTRLLVL.

The chain uses TRBV15 and TRBJ2-3; D might be TRBD2 (6 bases). Germline CDR1 is LNHNV and CDR2 is YYDKDF (reference sequence). Trimming left V 5 bases short and J 4 bases short, with 13 bases between. CDR3 length equals 14 residues. The CDR3 DNA reads TGTGCCACCAGCGGTCTAGGAGGGCCAGATACGCAGTATTTT. Translated: CATSGLGGPDTQYF. The full variable domain, in which reference TRBV15 and TRBJ2-3 provide the parts outside the CDR3, is DAMVIQNPRYQVTQFGKPVTLSCSQTLNHNVMYWYQQKSSQAPKLLFHYYDKDFNNEADTPDNFQSRRPNTSFCFLDIRSPGLGDTAMYLCATSGLGGPDTQYFGPGTRLTVL.

The CDR3 loop is CASSYGQASSYEQYF. DNA of the CDR3: TGTGCCAGCAGCTACGGACAGGCAAGTTCCTACGAGCAGTACTTC. V is TRBV5-4 and J is TRBJ2-7; 7 nucleotides agree with TRBD1. The CDR3 is 15 residues long. Trimming at V came to 3 bases and at J to 1 base, leaving 7 bases not matched to a gene. Germline lookup yields CDR1 SGHNT and CDR2 YYREEE (reference sequence).

This chain uses TRBV5-1 with TRBJ1-5; D might be TRBD1 (6 bases). The CDR3 loop spans 14 amino acids. Germline V gene lookup returns CDR1 SGHRS and CDR2 YFSETQ. V gave up 0 bases and J gave up 7 bases, with 11 bases separating them. The DNA of the CDR3 is TGCGCCAGCAGCTTGGCCGGGGGGGGCCAGCCCCAGCATTTT. Its protein product is CASSLAGGGQPQHF.

This clone came up once. This rearrangement joins TRBV2 to TRBJ1-3; TRBD1 is a possible D gene (5 bases). Germline V CDR1 and CDR2: SNHLY, FYNNEI. V lost 1 base to trimming and J lost 0 bases, with 13 bases between them. The CDR3 length is 17 residues. The CDR3 sequence: CASSEGQGFNSGNTIYF. The CDR3 nucleotides read TGTGCCAGCAGTGAAGGGCAGGGCTTCAACTCTGGAAACACCATATATTTT.

The chain has TRBV2 and TRBJ1-6; perhaps TRBD1 as D (6 bases). This CDR3 is 15 amino acids long. The V and J ends lost 6 bases and 9 bases respectively, with 18 bases between them. The germline V gene encodes CDR1 SNHLY and CDR2 FYNNEI. CDR3 in DNA: TGTGCCAGCAGAGGCAGGGGTACGGGGATTTCACCCCTCCACTTT. Translation: CASRGRGTGISPLHF.

The V and J genes are TRBV6-5 and TRBJ1-2, with 8 positions matching TRBD1. This CDR3 is built from 13 residues. V was pared by 6 bases and J by 2 bases, with 2 bases of the junction left unmatched. Germline V lookup: CDR1 MNHEY, CDR2 SVGAGI. The CDR3 sequence: CASRGDRNYGYTF. The DNA for the CDR3 is TGTGCCAGCAGGGGGGACAGGAACTATGGCTACACCTTC.

This sequence joins TRBV7-8 and TRBJ1-4; D is unresolved. From germline, CDR1 is SGHVS and CDR2 FQNEAQ. The CDR3 has 13 amino acids. V was cut by 1 base and J by 8 bases, with 8 bases left in between. In DNA, the CDR3 is TGTGCCAGCAGCTTAGGGCCACAAGAAAAACTGTTTTTT. It codes for CASSLGPQEKLFF.

This chain connects TRBV13 to TRBJ1-2, with 9 bases fitting TRBD1. V shed 5 bases and J 4 bases; nucleotides not matched to a gene: 8. The CDR3 consists of 15 residues. Germline CDR1 reads PRHDT; CDR2 reads FYEKMQ (reference sequence). CDR3 DNA: TGTGCCAGCAGCCCCCCGGGACAGGGAGTCTATGGCTACACCTTC. Protein product: CASSPPGQGVYGYTF.

The V and J genes are TRBV7-9 and TRBJ1-3; 7 nucleotides agree with TRBD1. V was pared by 1 base and J by 2 bases, with 5 bases of the junction left unmatched. The CDR3 length is 16 residues. Per the germline V gene, CDR1 is SEHNR and CDR2 is FQNEAQ (reference sequence). The CDR3 spells CASSLDLGTAGNTIYF. CDR3 bases: TGTGCCAGCAGCTTAGATCTGGGGACAGCTGGAAACACCATATATTTT.

In DNA form, the CDR3 reads TGTGCCAGCAGCTTCGGACTAGCGGGGAACCAAGAGACCCAGTACTTC. It translates to CASSFGLAGNQETQYF. The chain recombines TRBV7-9 with TRBJ2-5; 12 nucleotides align to TRBD2. The length of the CDR3 is 16 residues. The junction had 2 bases not matched to a gene; V was cut back by 3 bases and J by 0 bases. Germline assignment: CDR1 SEHNR and CDR2 FQNEAQ (reference sequence).

This rearrangement joins TRBV6-1 to TRBJ2-1; unclear D gene. V was trimmed by 3 bases and J by 0 bases, leaving 12 bases between them. Germline CDR1 MNHNS, CDR2 SASEGT. The CDR3 has 16 amino acids. The CDR3 loop reads CASSEVRVSSYNEQFF. DNA of the CDR3: TGTGCCAGCAGTGAGGTCCGGGTGAGCTCCTACAATGAGCAGTTCTTC.

The rearrangement links TRBV30 to TRBJ1-6; 8 nucleotides line up with TRBD1. With 8 bases clipped from V and 9 bases from J, the junction kept 9 bases outside the gene matches. The CDR3 has 13 residues. The germline V gene has CDR1 GTSNPN and CDR2 SVGIG (reference sequence). The CDR3 reads CASQQGDSSPLHF. Written as DNA, the CDR3 is TGTGCCAGCCAACAGGGGGATAGTTCACCCCTCCACTTT. Complete variable domain (other parts from reference TRBV30 and TRBJ1-6): SQTIHQWPATLVQPVGSPLSLECTVEGTSNPNLYWYRQAAGRGLQLLFYSVGIGQISSEVPQNLSASRPQDRQFILSSKKLLLSDSGFYLCASQQGDSSPLHFGNGTRLTVT.

CDR3 nucleotides: TGTGCCAGCAGCTTAGTGGCCGCCATCTCGCTTAAAGCTTTCTTT. It translates to CASSLVAAISLKAFF. The rearrangement joins TRBV7-9 to TRBJ1-1; D not resolved. Germline V lookup: CDR1 SEHNR, CDR2 FQNEAQ (reference sequence). The CDR3 loop spans 15 amino acids. V gave up 1 base and J gave up 9 bases, with 18 bases separating them.